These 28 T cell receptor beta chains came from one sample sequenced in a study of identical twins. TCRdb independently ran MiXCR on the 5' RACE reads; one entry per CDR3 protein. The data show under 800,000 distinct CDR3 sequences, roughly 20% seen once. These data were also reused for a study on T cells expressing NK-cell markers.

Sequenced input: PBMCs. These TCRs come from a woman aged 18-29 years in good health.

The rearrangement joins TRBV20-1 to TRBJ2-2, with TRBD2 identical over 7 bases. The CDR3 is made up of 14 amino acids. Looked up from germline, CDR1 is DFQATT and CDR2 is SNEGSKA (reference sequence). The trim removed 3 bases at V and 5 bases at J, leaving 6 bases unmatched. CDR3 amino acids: CSARGGGETGELFF. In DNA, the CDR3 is TGCAGTGCTAGGGGCGGGGGTGAAACCGGGGAGCTGTTTTTT.

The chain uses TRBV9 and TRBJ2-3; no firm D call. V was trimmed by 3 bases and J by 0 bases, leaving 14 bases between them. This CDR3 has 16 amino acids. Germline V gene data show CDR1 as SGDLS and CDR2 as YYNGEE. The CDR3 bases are TGTGCCAGCAGCGGTGTACCGCCTTGGAGCACAGATACGCAGTATTTT. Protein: CASSGVPPWSTDTQYF.

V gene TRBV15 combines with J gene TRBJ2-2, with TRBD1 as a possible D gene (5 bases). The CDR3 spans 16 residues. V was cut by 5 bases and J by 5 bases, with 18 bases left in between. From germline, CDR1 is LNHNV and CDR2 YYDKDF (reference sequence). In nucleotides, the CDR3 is TGTGCCACCAGCGTGGTAGGGCCTGCAGGGACCGGGGAGCTGTTTTTT. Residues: CATSVVGPAGTGELFF.

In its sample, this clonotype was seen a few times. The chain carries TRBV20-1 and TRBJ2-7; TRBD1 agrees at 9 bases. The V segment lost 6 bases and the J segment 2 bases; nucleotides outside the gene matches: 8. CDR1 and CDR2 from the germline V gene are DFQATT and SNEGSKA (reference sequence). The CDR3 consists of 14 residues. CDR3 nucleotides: TGCAGTGCGCTTTCCGGGACAGGGACCTACGAGCAGTACTTC. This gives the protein CSALSGTGTYEQYF.

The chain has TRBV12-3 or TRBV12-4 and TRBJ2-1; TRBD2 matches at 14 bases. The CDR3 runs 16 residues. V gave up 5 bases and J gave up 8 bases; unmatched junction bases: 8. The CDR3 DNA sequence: TGTGCCAGCAGTCAGCGGACTAGCGGGAGGATTTATGAGCAGTTCTTC. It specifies CASSQRTSGRIYEQFF.

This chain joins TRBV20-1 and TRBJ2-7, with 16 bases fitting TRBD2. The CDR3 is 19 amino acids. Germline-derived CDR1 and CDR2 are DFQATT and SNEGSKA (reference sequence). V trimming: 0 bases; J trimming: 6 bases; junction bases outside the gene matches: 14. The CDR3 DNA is TGCAGTGCTAGAGATCCGGGACTAGCGGGAGGGCCCGGTTTGGGCGAGCAGTACTTC. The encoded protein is CSARDPGLAGGPGLGEQYF.

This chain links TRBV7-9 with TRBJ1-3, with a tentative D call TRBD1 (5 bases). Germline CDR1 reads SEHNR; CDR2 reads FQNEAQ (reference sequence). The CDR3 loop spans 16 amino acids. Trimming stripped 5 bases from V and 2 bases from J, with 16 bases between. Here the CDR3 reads CASSPAIQGAGNTIYF. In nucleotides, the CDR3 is TGTGCCAGCAGCCCGGCGATCCAGGGAGCTGGAAACACCATATATTTT.

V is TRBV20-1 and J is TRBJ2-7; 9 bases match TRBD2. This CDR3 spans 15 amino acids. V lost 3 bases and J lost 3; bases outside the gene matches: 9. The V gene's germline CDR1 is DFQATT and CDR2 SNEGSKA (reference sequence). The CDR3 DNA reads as TGCAGTGCTAGCGGCGGGGGGGCGAGCGGCTACGAGCAGTACTTC. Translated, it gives CSASGGGASGYEQYF.

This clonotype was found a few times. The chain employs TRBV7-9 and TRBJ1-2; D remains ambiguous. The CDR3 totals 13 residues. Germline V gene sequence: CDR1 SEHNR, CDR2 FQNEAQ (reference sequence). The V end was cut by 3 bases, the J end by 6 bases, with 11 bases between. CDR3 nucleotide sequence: TGTGCCAGCAGCTTGGGTCGCCAGGATGGCTACACCTTC. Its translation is CASSLGRQDGYTF. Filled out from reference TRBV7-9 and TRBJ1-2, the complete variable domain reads DTGVSQNPRHKITKRGQNVTFRCDPISEHNRLYWYRQTLGQGPEFLTYFQNEAQLEKSRLLSDRFSAERPKGSFSTLEIQRTEQGDSAMYLCASSLGRQDGYTFGSGTRLTVV.

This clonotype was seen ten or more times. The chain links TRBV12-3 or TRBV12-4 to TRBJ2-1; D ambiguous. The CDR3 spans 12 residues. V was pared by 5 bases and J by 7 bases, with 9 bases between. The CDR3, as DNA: TGTGCCAGCAGTCCCTCCCGAAATGAGCAGTTCTTC. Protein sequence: CASSPSRNEQFF.

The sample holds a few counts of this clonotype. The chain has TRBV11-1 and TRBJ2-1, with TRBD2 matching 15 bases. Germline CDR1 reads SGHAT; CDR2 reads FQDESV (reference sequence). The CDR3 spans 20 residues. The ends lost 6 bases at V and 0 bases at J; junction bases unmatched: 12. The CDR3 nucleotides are TGTGCCAGCAGTATTTCGGGACTAGCGGGAGGAGGGAGCTCCTACAATGAGCAGTTCTTC. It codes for CASSISGLAGGGSSYNEQFF.

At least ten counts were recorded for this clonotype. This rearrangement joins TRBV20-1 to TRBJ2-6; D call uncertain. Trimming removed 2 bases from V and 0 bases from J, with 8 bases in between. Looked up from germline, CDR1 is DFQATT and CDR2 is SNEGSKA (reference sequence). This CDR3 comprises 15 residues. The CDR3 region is CSARSTISGANVLTF. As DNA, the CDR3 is TGCAGTGCTAGATCCACGATCTCTGGGGCCAACGTCCTGACTTTC.

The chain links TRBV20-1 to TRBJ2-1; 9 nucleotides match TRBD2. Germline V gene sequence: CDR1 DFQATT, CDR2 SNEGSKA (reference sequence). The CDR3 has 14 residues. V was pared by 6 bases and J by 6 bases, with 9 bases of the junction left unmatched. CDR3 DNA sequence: TGCAGTGCCCTGAGGCGGGAGGGCCTCAATGAGCAGTTCTTC. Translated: CSALRREGLNEQFF.

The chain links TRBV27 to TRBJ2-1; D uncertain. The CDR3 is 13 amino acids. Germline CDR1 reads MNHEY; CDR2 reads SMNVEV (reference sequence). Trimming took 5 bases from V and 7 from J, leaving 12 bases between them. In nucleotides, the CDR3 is TGTGCCAGCAGTCCCTCGACTGGAAATGAGCAGTTCTTC. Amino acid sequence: CASSPSTGNEQFF.

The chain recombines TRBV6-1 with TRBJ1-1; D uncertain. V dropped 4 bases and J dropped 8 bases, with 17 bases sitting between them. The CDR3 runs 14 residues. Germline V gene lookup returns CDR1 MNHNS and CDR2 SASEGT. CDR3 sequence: CASSVRTKSPEAFF. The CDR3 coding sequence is TGTGCCAGCAGTGTGAGAACCAAGAGCCCCGAAGCTTTCTTT.

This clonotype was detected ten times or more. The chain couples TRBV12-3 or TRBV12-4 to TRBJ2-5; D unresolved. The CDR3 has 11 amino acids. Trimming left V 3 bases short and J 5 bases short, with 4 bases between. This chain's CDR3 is CASSLMETQYF. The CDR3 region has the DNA TGTGCCAGCAGTTTGATGGAGACCCAGTACTTC.

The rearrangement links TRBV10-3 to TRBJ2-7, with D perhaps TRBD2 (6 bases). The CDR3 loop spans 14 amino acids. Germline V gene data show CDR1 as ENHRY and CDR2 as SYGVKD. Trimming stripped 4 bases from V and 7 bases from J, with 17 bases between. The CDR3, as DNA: TGTGCCATCAGTGGTAGCCGGAGGGCCAGAGAGCAGTACTTC. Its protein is CAISGSRRAREQYF.

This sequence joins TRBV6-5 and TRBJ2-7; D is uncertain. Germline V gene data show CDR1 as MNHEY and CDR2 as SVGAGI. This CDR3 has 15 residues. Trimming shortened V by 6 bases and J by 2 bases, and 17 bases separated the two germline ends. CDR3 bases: TGTGCCAGCAGGTACGGGTTGGGTCCTCCCTACGAGCAGTACTTC. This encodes CASRYGLGPPYEQYF.

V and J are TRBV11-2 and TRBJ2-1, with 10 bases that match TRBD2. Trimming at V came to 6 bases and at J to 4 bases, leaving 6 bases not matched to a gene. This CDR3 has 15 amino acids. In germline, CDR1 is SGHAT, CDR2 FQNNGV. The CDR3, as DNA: TGTGCCAGCAGATCACTAGCGGGAAATTACAATGAGCAGTTCTTC. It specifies CASRSLAGNYNEQFF.

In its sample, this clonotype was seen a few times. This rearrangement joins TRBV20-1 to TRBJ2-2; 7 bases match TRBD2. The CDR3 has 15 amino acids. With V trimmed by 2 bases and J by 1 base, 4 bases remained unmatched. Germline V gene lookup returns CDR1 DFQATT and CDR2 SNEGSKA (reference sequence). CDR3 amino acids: CSARRGGGNTGELFF. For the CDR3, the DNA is TGCAGTGCTAGAAGGGGCGGGGGGAACACCGGGGAGCTGTTTTTT.

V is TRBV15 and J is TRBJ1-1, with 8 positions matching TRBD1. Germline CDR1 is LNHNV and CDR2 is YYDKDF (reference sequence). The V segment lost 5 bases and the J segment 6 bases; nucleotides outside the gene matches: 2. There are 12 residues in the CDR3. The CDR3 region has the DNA TGTGCCACCAGCCGCAGGGGGCCTGAAGCTTTCTTT. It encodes CATSRRGPEAFF.

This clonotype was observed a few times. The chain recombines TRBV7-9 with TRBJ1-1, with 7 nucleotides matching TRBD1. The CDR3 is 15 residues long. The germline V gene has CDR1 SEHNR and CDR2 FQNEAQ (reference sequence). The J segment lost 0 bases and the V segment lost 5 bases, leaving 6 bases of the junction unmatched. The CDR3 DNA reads TGTGCCAGCAGCCGACAGGGAATGTTGAACACTGAAGCTTTCTTT. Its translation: CASSRQGMLNTEAFF.

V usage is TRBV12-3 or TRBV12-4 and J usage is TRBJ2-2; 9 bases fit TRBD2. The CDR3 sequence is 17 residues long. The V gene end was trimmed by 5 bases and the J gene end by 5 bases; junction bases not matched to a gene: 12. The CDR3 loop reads CASSPRGGAGGTGELFF. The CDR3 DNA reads TGTGCCAGCAGTCCAAGGGGCGGAGCGGGAGGAACCGGGGAGCTGTTTTTT.

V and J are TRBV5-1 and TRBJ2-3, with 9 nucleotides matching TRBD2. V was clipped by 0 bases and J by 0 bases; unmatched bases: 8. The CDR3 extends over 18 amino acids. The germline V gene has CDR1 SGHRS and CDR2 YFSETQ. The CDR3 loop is CASSLAVIAGASTDTQYF. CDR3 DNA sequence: TGCGCCAGCAGCTTGGCCGTGATAGCGGGGGCTAGCACAGATACGCAGTATTTT.

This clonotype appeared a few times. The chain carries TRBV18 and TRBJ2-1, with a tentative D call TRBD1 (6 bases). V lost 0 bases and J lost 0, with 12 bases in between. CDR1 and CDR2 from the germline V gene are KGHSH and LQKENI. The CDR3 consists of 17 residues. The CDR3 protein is CASSPPGRGGSYNEQFF. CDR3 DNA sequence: TGTGCCAGCTCACCACCGGGACGAGGGGGCTCCTACAATGAGCAGTTCTTC.

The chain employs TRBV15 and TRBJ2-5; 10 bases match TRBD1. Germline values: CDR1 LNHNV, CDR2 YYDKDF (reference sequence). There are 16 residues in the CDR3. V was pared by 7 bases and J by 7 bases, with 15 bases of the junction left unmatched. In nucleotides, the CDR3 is TGTGCCACCACAGACGGCATAGGACAGGGGGTAGGGACCCAGTACTTC. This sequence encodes CATTDGIGQGVGTQYF.

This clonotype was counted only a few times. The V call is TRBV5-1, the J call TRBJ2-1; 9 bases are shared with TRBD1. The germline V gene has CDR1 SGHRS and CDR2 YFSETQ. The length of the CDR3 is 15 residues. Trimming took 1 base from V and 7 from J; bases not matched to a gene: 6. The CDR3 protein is CASSLPIGTGNEQFF. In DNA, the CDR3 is TGCGCCAGCAGCTTGCCCATCGGGACAGGGAATGAGCAGTTCTTC.

CDR3 DNA sequence: TGTGCATCCGGGGTCCGGGGCCGCCCCGGGGAGCAGTTCTTC. It encodes CASGVRGRPGEQFF. The J gene is TRBJ2-1, the V gene TRBV12-3 or TRBV12-4; D may match TRBD1 or TRBD2 (5 bases each). This CDR3 contains 14 residues.